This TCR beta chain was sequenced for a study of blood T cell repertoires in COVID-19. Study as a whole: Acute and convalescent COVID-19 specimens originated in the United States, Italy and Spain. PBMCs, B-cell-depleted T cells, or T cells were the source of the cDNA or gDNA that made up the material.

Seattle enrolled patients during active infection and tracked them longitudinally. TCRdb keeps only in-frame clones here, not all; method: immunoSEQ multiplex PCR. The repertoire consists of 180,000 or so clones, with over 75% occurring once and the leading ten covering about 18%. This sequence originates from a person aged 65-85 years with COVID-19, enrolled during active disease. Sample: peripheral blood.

Here the CDR3 DNA reads TGTGCCAGCAGCTTAGCGCTTTCGGGGAACAATGAGCAGTTCTTC. Encoded protein: CASSLALSGNNEQFF. The rearrangement links TRBV7-2 to TRBJ2-1; tentatively, D is TRBD2 (5 bases). This CDR3 comprises 15 residues. CDR1 is SGHTA, CDR2 FQGNSA, per germline. V was shortened by 0 bases and J by 5 bases, with 11 bases between the two germline ends.